Sequencing of this T cell receptor beta chain was carried out in a study of OX40 agonist ivuxolimab in advanced cancers. The table came from immunoSEQ multiplex PCR; TCRdb's copy has only in-frame clones and leaves some out. The data hold about 150,000 clones, with approximately 94% observed a single time. This sequence was found in an adult with an advanced solid tumor such as melanoma, head and neck, liver or kidney cancer. Sequences were derived from CD4+ or CD8+ T cells sorted from blood, sampled in a trial of the OX40 agonist ivuxolimab.

The DNA for the CDR3 is TGTGCCACCAGAAGACAGGGGGCGGTAGGAAACACCATATATTTT. Protein: CATRRQGAVGNTIYF. V usage is TRBV28 and J usage is TRBJ1-3; 10 positions match TRBD1. Germline assignment: CDR1 MDHEN and CDR2 SYDVKM. The CDR3 extends over 15 amino acids. V trimming: 10 bases; J trimming: 4 bases; junction bases outside the gene matches: 10.